The 24 T cell receptor beta chains below come from one sample, sequenced in a study of T cell repertoires in cytomegalovirus infection. TCRdb re-analysed the reads in MiXCR, keeping a single row per CDR3 protein. The sample consists of about 180,000 distinct CDR3 sequences, approximately 17% of them appearing once. Material: CD8+ T cells from PBMCs. All receptors derive from a human donor in good health (CMV status not recorded). Some clones in this sample may be carry-over from other donors' samples.

The CDR3 sequence is CASSLYVYTGELFF. The CDR3 bases are TGTGCCAGCAGCTTATATGTGTACACCGGGGAGCTGTTTTTT. The chain has TRBV7-6 and TRBJ2-2; D gene ambiguous. Germline CDR1 reads SGHVS; CDR2 reads FNYEAQ. Trimming shortened V by 2 bases and J by 3 bases, and 7 bases separated the two germline ends. The CDR3 loop spans 14 amino acids.

The chain has TRBV5-6 and TRBJ2-3; 13 bases map to TRBD2. The CDR3 has 16 amino acids. J lost 8 bases, V lost 0 bases, and 6 bases had no gene match. Germline V gene sequence: CDR1 SGHDT, CDR2 YYEEEE. In DNA form, the CDR3 reads TGTGCCAGCAGCTTGGCACTAGCGGGGGGGCCTGGTACGCAGTATTTT. Translation gives CASSLALAGGPGTQYF.

This chain joins TRBV27 and TRBJ2-3, with 8 bases that match TRBD1. CDR3 length equals 18 residues. Germline V CDR1 and CDR2: MNHEY, SMNVEV (reference sequence). Unmatched junction bases numbered 13, after V lost 4 bases and J lost 1 base. The CDR3 is CASSSRDRGLYGTDTQYF. In nucleotides, the CDR3 is TGTGCCAGCAGTTCCCGTGACAGGGGTCTGTATGGCACAGATACGCAGTATTTT.

The table lists this clonotype with a few counts. The chain carries TRBV28 and TRBJ1-5, with 8 bases lining up with TRBD1. Looked up from germline, CDR1 is MDHEN and CDR2 is SYDVKM. Unmatched junction bases numbered 3, after V lost 6 bases and J lost 2 bases. The CDR3 sequence is 14 residues long. The CDR3 is CASRETGGNQPQHF. The CDR3 DNA is TGTGCCAGCAGAGAGACAGGGGGCAATCAGCCCCAGCATTTT.

The CDR3 here is CASSLGPGYEQYF. The CDR3 DNA reads as TGTGCCAGCAGCTTAGGGCCGGGGTACGAGCAGTACTTC. The J gene is TRBJ2-7, the V gene TRBV7-9; possibly TRBD2 for D (5 bases). There are 13 residues in the CDR3. V was shortened by 1 base and J by 4 bases, with 8 bases between the two germline ends. The germline V gene encodes CDR1 SEHNR and CDR2 FQNEAQ (reference sequence). The whole variable domain, remainder taken from reference TRBV7-9 and TRBJ2-7, is DTGVSQNPRHKITKRGQNVTFRCDPISEHNRLYWYRQTLGQGPEFLTYFQNEAQLEKSRLLSDRFSAERPKGSFSTLEIQRTEQGDSAMYLCASSLGPGYEQYFGPGTRLTVT.

This sequence joins TRBV7-9 and TRBJ2-2, with D tentatively TRBD2 (5 bases). From germline, CDR1 is SEHNR and CDR2 FQNEAQ (reference sequence). The CDR3 length is 14 residues. Between the trimmed V and J ends, which lost 7 bases and 0 bases, there was a span of 9 bases. CDR3 amino acids: CASIGNANTGELFF. DNA for the CDR3: TGTGCCAGCATCGGGAACGCGAACACCGGGGAGCTGTTTTTT.

This clonotype was detected ten times or more. This rearrangement joins TRBV7-3 to TRBJ2-1; D unclear. Trimming cost V 0 bases and J 0 bases, with 6 bases left between them. Per germline, CDR1 SGHTA and CDR2 FQGTGA. The CDR3 length is 15 residues. CDR3 region: CASSLTSSSYNEQFF. CDR3 nucleotides: TGTGCCAGCAGCTTAACCAGTAGCTCCTACAATGAGCAGTTCTTC.

This chain joins TRBV12-3 or TRBV12-4 and TRBJ2-7, with a weak D call TRBD2 (7 bases). The CDR3 length is 11 residues. Trimming took 10 bases from V and 2 from J, leaving 9 bases between them. The CDR3 protein is CATGGPYEQYF. Written as DNA, the CDR3 is TGTGCCACCGGGGGGCCCTACGAGCAGTACTTC.

This clonotype was observed many times. The gene calls are TRBV7-2 and TRBJ2-1; TRBD2 matches at 11 bases. The V and J ends lost 6 bases and 2 bases, in that order; junction bases with no gene match: 3. CDR3 length equals 15 residues. Germline CDR1 reads SGHTA; CDR2 reads FQGNSA. This CDR3 reads CASRVSGGAYNEQFF. CDR3 nucleotide sequence: TGTGCCAGCAGGGTTAGCGGGGGGGCCTACAATGAGCAGTTCTTC.

This clonotype has just a few counts. The gene calls are TRBV27 and TRBJ2-7; no firm D call. The CDR3 contains 11 residues. Trimming shortened V by 6 bases and J by 3 bases, and 6 bases separated the two germline ends. The germline V gene encodes CDR1 MNHEY and CDR2 SMNVEV (reference sequence). CDR3: CASRSNYEQYF. The CDR3 nucleotides read TGTGCCAGCAGATCAAACTACGAGCAGTACTTC.

This chain joins TRBV4-1 and TRBJ2-7; D gene uncertain. This CDR3 is 15 amino acids long. Germline V gene data show CDR1 as MGHRA and CDR2 as YSYEKL. Trimming removed 2 bases at V and 0 bases at J, with 11 bases between. The CDR3 loop is CASSQSIYGSYEQYF. The CDR3 DNA follows: TGCGCCAGCAGCCAATCAATCTATGGCTCCTACGAGCAGTACTTC.

This chain links TRBV14 with TRBJ2-1; D call uncertain. Trimming removed 2 bases at V and 9 bases at J, with 8 bases between. CDR3 length equals 12 residues. Germline CDR1 SGHDN, CDR2 FVKESK. The CDR3 spells CASSQRPPEQFF. The CDR3 region has the DNA TGTGCCAGCAGCCAAAGACCCCCTGAGCAGTTCTTC.

The chain joins TRBV6-6 to TRBJ2-1, with 8 bases that match TRBD2. J lost 3 bases, V lost 8 bases, and 15 bases had no gene match. The germline CDR1 and CDR2 sequences are MNHNY and SVGAGI (reference sequence). This CDR3 comprises 17 residues. The CDR3 sequence is CASGRGGVGTIYNEQFF. For the CDR3, the DNA is TGTGCCAGCGGTCGGGGGGGGGTCGGAACTATCTACAATGAGCAGTTCTTC.

This clonotype was found a few times. The chain has TRBV28 and TRBJ2-4; possibly TRBD1 for D (6 bases). From germline, CDR1 is MDHEN and CDR2 SYDVKM. Trimming removed 7 bases at V and 2 bases at J, with 15 bases between. This CDR3 spans 15 amino acids. The DNA of the CDR3 is TGTGCCAGCACTCCAGGGGCGCTTACCAAAAACATTCAGTACTTC. It encodes CASTPGALTKNIQYF.

This clonotype was picked up a small number of times. V and J are TRBV7-8 and TRBJ2-7; the D gene is possibly TRBD2 (7 bases). The CDR3 is made up of 13 amino acids. In germline, CDR1 is SGHVS, CDR2 FQNEAQ. The V and J ends lost 4 bases and 3 bases respectively, with 10 bases between them. The CDR3 sequence is CASSSGGHYEQYF. The CDR3 bases are TGTGCCAGCAGCTCCGGGGGGCACTACGAGCAGTACTTC.

The genes are TRBV12-3 or TRBV12-4 and TRBJ2-1; TRBD2 is a possible D gene (5 bases). The CDR3 has 13 residues. The CDR3 loop reads CAVSTAELDEQFF. The CDR3 nucleotides are TGTGCAGTGAGTACAGCGGAATTAGATGAGCAGTTCTTC.

This clonotype was picked up a small number of times. The chain joins TRBV20-1 to TRBJ2-1, with D possibly TRBD2 on 6 matching bases. This CDR3 contains 16 residues. Germline assignment: CDR1 DFQATT and CDR2 SNEGSKA (reference sequence). V shed 8 bases and J shed 3 bases, with 23 bases lying between them. This CDR3 reads CSLYRTAGIFYNEQFF. DNA for the CDR3: TGCAGTCTTTACCGCACCGCGGGAATTTTCTACAATGAGCAGTTCTTC.

This clonotype was counted between two and nine times. CDR3 loop: CACEARENTEAFF. The CDR3 DNA sequence: TGTGCTTGTGAGGCCAGGGAGAACACTGAAGCTTTCTTT. The chain carries TRBV6-1 and TRBJ1-1; the D gene is possibly TRBD1 (5 bases). CDR1 and CDR2 from the germline V gene are MNHNS and SASEGT. The CDR3 length is 13 residues.

This clonotype was seen more than once but under ten times. The chain recombines TRBV7-2 with TRBJ1-1; D gene ambiguous. The CDR3 covers 15 residues. CDR1 is SGHTA and CDR2 is FQGNSA in the germline V gene. Trimming took 4 bases from V and 1 from J, leaving 13 bases between them. Written as DNA, the CDR3 is TGTGCCAGCAGCTCTTACGGAGGCGGGAACACTGAAGCTTTCTTT. As protein: CASSSYGGGNTEAFF.

Only a few counts were recorded for this clonotype. The chain combines TRBV7-9 with TRBJ1-5; D gene ambiguous. The germline V gene encodes CDR1 SEHNR and CDR2 FQNEAQ (reference sequence). The CDR3 consists of 13 residues. V lost 1 base, J lost 8 bases, and 9 bases lay in between. The chain's CDR3 is CASSLGGLEPQHF. The CDR3 bases are TGTGCCAGCAGCTTAGGAGGGTTGGAGCCCCAGCATTTT.

This sequence joins TRBV6-6 and TRBJ1-3; the D is unclear. The CDR3 loop spans 16 amino acids. V dropped 2 bases and J dropped 2 bases, with 13 bases sitting between them. In germline, CDR1 is MNHNY, CDR2 SVGAGI (reference sequence). CDR3 sequence (DNA): TGTGCCAGCAGTTACCCAACCCCGGGCCCTGGAAACACCATATATTTT. Protein: CASSYPTPGPGNTIYF.

The rearrangement joins TRBV20-1 to TRBJ1-1, with TRBD1 matching 7 bases. Germline CDR1 and CDR2: DFQATT and SNEGSKA (reference sequence). The CDR3 covers 15 residues. V lost 4 bases, J lost 0 bases, and 8 bases stayed unmatched. The CDR3 DNA is TGCAGTGCTACCGAGACAGGGACTATGAACACTGAAGCTTTCTTT. This sequence encodes CSATETGTMNTEAFF.

This clonotype has only a few counts. The V call is TRBV7-9, the J call TRBJ1-2; D uncertain. The CDR3 is made up of 16 amino acids. From germline, CDR1 is SEHNR and CDR2 FQNEAQ (reference sequence). V was clipped by 1 base and J by 5 bases, with 17 bases between them. The CDR3 reads CASSLGAAAVSYGYTF. The CDR3 DNA is TGTGCCAGCAGCTTAGGGGCGGCAGCTGTTTCTTATGGCTACACCTTC.

The CDR3 spells CASSLFSGGTYNEQFF. CDR3 DNA: TGTGCCAGCAGTTTATTCTCCGGGGGCACCTACAATGAGCAGTTCTTC. The chain uses TRBV28 and TRBJ2-1; D is tentatively TRBD1 or TRBD2 (6 bases each). Trimming removed 1 base from V and 2 bases from J, with 12 bases in between. CDR1 and CDR2 from the germline V gene are MDHEN and SYDVKM. The CDR3 loop spans 16 amino acids.